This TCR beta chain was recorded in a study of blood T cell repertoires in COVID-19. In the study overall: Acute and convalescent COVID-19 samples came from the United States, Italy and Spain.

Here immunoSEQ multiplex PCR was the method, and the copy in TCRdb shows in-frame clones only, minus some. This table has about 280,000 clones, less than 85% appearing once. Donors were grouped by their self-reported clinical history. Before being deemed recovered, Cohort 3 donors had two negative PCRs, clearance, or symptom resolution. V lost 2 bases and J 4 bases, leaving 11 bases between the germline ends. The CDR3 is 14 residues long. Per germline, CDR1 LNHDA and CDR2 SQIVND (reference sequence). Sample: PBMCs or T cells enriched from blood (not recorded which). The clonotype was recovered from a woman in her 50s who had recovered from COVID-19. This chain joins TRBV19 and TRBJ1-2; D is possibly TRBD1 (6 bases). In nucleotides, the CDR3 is TGTGCCAGTAGTATACACAGGGAAGGCTATGGCTACACCTTC. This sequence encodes CASSIHREGYGYTF. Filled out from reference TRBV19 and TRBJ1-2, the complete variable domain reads DGGITQSPKYLFRKEGQNVTLSCEQNLNHDAMYWYRQDPGQGLRLIYYSQIVNDFQKGDIAEGYSVSREKKESFPLTVTSAQKNPTAFYLCASSIHREGYGYTFGSGTRLTVV.